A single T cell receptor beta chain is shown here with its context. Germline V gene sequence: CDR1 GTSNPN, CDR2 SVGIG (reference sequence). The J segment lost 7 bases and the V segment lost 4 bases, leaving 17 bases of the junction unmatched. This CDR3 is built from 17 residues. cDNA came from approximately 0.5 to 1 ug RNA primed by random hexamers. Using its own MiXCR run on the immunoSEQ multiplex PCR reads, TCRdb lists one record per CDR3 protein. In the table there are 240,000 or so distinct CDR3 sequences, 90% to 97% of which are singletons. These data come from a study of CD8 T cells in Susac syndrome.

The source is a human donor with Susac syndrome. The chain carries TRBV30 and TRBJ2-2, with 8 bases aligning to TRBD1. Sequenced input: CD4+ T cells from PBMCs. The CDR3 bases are TGTGCCTGGAACTCTGACGGGAGAGGACAGGGTGACGGGGAGCTGTTTTTT. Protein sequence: CAWNSDGRGQGDGELFF.